The 15 T cell receptor beta chains below come from one sample, sequenced in a study of cytomegalovirus exposure and HLA in healthy donors. Use of 60 Vbeta and 13 Jbeta primers characterized the PCR. The data were produced by immunoSEQ multiplex PCR, yet TCRdb's version contains in-frame clones alone and is incomplete. The sample holds roughly 110,000 clones, over 55% seen once. Sequenced sample: PBMCs. Source of these receptors: a female donor in good health and CMV-seronegative.

The chain links TRBV7-2 to TRBJ2-1; 10 nucleotides match TRBD2. The CDR3 loop spans 15 amino acids. Germline values: CDR1 SGHTA, CDR2 FQGNSA. The J segment lost 6 bases and the V segment lost 4 bases, leaving 6 bases of the junction unmatched. CDR3 nucleotides: TGTGCCAGCAGCTCCGGGACTAGCGCCTTCAATGAGCAGTTCTTC. This translates into CASSSGTSAFNEQFF.

The chain couples TRBV5-1 to TRBJ2-7, with TRBD2 as a possible D gene (7 bases). Per the germline V gene, CDR1 is SGHRS and CDR2 is YFSETQ. CDR3 size: 14 residues. V was cut by 0 bases and J by 7 bases, with 14 bases left in between. The DNA of the CDR3 is TGCGCCAGCAGCTTGGACGGGGGGCGCCCGGAGCAGTACTTC. This gives the protein CASSLDGGRPEQYF.

This chain uses TRBV10-2 with TRBJ2-5; 7 bases line up with TRBD1. Germline lookup yields CDR1 WSHSY and CDR2 SAAADI. J lost 1 base, V lost 3 bases, and 2 bases had no gene match. The CDR3 has 14 amino acids. CDR3 sequence (DNA): TGCGCCAGCAGTGAAAGACAGGGCCAAGAGACCCAGTACTTC. The encoded protein is CASSERQGQETQYF.

This rearrangement joins TRBV4-1 to TRBJ1-1; unclear D gene. V was cut by 4 bases and J by 0 bases, with 12 bases left in between. CDR3 size: 15 residues. CDR1 MGHRA and CDR2 YSYEKL come from the germline V gene. As DNA, the CDR3 is TGCGCCAGCAGCCCCCAGCAGGTCATGAACACTGAAGCTTTCTTT. It translates to CASSPQQVMNTEAFF.

The V call is TRBV11-2, the J call TRBJ1-4; TRBD1 matches at 9 bases. The CDR3 runs to 16 residues. In germline, CDR1 is SGHAT, CDR2 FQNNGV. After removal of 5 bases from V and 8 bases from J, the junction contained 12 bases not matched to a gene. CDR3 in DNA: TGTGCCAGCAGCACCCTTAGGGGACAGGGTCGCGAAAAACTGTTTTTT. Residues: CASSTLRGQGREKLFF.

In DNA, the CDR3 is TGTGCCAGCAGTTTATCTGAGTTTCATGAGCAGTTCTTC. This translates into CASSLSEFHEQFF. The V and J genes are TRBV27 and TRBJ2-1; unclear D gene. This CDR3 comprises 13 residues. V was cut by 0 bases and J by 8 bases, with 8 bases left in between. Looked up from germline, CDR1 is MNHEY and CDR2 is SMNVEV (reference sequence).

The rearrangement joins TRBV6-1 to TRBJ2-7, with TRBD2 matching over 10 bases. V shed 2 bases and J 4 bases; nucleotides not matched to a gene: 5. CDR3 length: 15 residues. Looked up from germline, CDR1 is MNHNS and CDR2 is SASEGT. CDR3 sequence: CASSEYASGSYEQYF. The CDR3 DNA follows: TGTGCCAGCAGTGAATACGCTAGCGGGAGTTACGAGCAGTACTTC.

This sequence joins TRBV30 and TRBJ1-4, with a tentative D call TRBD1 (5 bases). The V end was cut by 1 base, the J end by 8 bases, with 20 bases between. This CDR3 comprises 16 residues. Germline V gene sequence: CDR1 GTSNPN, CDR2 SVGIG (reference sequence). CDR3 sequence: CAWSGGATGPGEKLFF. Here the CDR3 DNA reads TGTGCCTGGAGTGGAGGAGCAACCGGCCCAGGGGAAAAACTGTTTTTT.

The chain recombines TRBV30 with TRBJ2-5; tentatively, D is TRBD2 (6 bases). Deletions cut 3 bases from V and 4 bases from J, with 9 bases between. Germline CDR1 reads GTSNPN; CDR2 reads SVGIG (reference sequence). The CDR3 has 12 residues. CDR3 DNA: TGTGCCTGGAGGGGAGGCACAGAGACCCAGTACTTC. It encodes CAWRGGTETQYF.

This clone was counted only a few times. The chain employs TRBV11-1 and TRBJ2-2, with D hard to call. The V end lost 2 bases, the J end lost 1 base, and 2 bases lay between the germline ends. Germline lookup yields CDR1 SGHAT and CDR2 FQDESV (reference sequence). This CDR3 has 13 amino acids. CDR3 protein: CASSLLNTGELFF. The CDR3 nucleotides are TGTGCCAGCAGCTTACTGAACACCGGGGAGCTGTTTTTT.

The J gene is TRBJ1-1, the V gene TRBV19; possible D gene TRBD1, 5 bases. In germline, CDR1 is LNHDA, CDR2 SQIVND (reference sequence). The CDR3 sequence is 13 residues long. Trimming removed 2 bases at V and 6 bases at J, with 10 bases between. The CDR3 loop reads CASSIYQGPEAFF. The CDR3 DNA sequence: TGTGCCAGTAGTATATATCAGGGCCCTGAAGCTTTCTTT.

The chain joins TRBV29-1 to TRBJ2-4, with D possibly TRBD1 on 6 matching bases. CDR3 length: 14 amino acids. The germline V gene has CDR1 SQVTM and CDR2 ANQGSEA. V lost 1 base and J lost 6, with 13 bases in between. CDR3 sequence reads: CSVEGVGQTNIQYF. CDR3 DNA sequence: TGCAGCGTTGAAGGGGTCGGACAGACAAACATTCAGTACTTC.

This chain uses TRBV5-1 with TRBJ2-1, with TRBD2 matching 9 bases. CDR3 length equals 18 residues. V dropped 0 bases and J dropped 7; count of bases not matched to a gene: 14. Germline V gene sequence: CDR1 SGHRS, CDR2 YFSETQ. CDR3 sequence (DNA): TGCGCCAGCAGCTTGGCCAATCTAGCGGGATCCCCTACGAATGAGCAGTTCTTC. This codes for CASSLANLAGSPTNEQFF.

This rearrangement joins TRBV6-6 to TRBJ2-7, with D unclear. Between the trimmed V and J ends, which lost 6 bases and 0 bases, there was a span of 15 bases. The CDR3 contains 15 residues. Germline V gene sequence: CDR1 MNHNY, CDR2 SVGAGI (reference sequence). The CDR3 DNA reads as TGTGCCAGCAGCTCCCCGACACTCAGCTCCTACGAGCAGTACTTC. This sequence encodes CASSSPTLSSYEQYF.

The V and J genes are TRBV30 and TRBJ2-3, with TRBD2 matching 9 bases. Trimming at V came to 2 bases and at J to 0 bases, leaving 3 bases not matched to a gene. CDR3 length equals 15 residues. CDR1 is GTSNPN and CDR2 is SVGIG in the germline V gene (reference sequence). CDR3 loop: CAWSLAGQSTDTQYF. CDR3 coding DNA: TGTGCCTGGAGTCTAGCGGGGCAGAGCACAGATACGCAGTATTTT.